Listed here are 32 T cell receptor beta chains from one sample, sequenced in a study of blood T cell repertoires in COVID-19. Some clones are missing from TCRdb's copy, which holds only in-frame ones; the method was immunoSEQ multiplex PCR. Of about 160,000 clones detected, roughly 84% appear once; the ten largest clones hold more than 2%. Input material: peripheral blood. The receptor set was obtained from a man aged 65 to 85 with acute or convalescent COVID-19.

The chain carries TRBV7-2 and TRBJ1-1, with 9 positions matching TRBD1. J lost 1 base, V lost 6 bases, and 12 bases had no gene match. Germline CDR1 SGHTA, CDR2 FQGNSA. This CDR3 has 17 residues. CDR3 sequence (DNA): TGTGCCAGCAGTAGGGCCCGGGACAGGGTAAGGAACACTGAAGCTTTCTTT. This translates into CASSRARDRVRNTEAFF.

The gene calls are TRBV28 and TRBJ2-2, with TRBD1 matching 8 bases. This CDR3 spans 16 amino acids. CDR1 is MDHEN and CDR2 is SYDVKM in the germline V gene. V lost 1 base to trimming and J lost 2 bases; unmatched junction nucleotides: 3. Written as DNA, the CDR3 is TGTGCCAGCAGTTTATTCGCAGGGGGCAACACCGGGGAGCTGTTTTTT. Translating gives CASSLFAGGNTGELFF.

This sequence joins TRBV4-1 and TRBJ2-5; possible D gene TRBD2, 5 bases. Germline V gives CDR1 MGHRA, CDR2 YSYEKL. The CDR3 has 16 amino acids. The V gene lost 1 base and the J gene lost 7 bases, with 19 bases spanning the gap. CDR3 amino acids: CASSQGDRGVEATQYF. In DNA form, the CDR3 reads TGCGCCAGCAGCCAAGGTGATCGGGGAGTTGAGGCGACCCAGTACTTC.

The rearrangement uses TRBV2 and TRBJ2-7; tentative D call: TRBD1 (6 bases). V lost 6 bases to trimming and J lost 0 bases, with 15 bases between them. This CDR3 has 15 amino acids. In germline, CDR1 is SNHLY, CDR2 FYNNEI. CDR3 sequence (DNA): TGTGCCAGCAGCGACAGGTACCAGTTCTCCTACGAGCAGTACTTC. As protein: CASSDRYQFSYEQYF. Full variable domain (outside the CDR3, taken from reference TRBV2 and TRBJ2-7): EPEVTQTPSHQVTQMGQEVILRCVPISNHLYFYWYRQILGQKVEFLVSFYNNEISEKSEIFDDQFSVERPDGSNFTLKIRSTKLEDSAMYFCASSDRYQFSYEQYFGPGTRLTVT.

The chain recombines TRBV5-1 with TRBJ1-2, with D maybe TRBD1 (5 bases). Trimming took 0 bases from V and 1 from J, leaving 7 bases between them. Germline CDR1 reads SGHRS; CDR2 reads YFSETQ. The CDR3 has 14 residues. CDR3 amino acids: CASSLGGFNYGYTF. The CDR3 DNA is TGCGCCAGCAGCTTGGGGGGCTTTAACTATGGCTACACCTTC.

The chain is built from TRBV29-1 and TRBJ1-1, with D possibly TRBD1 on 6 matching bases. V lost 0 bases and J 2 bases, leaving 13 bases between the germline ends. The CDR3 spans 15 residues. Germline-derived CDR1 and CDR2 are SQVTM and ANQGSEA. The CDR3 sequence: CSVEEPPRGNTEAFF. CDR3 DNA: TGCAGCGTTGAAGAGCCGCCCAGGGGAAACACTGAAGCTTTCTTT.

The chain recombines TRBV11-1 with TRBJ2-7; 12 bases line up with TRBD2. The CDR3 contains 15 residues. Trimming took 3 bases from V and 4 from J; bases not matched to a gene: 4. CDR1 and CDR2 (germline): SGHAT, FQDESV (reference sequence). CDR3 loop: CASSFRTSGEYEQYF. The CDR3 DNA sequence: TGTGCCAGCAGCTTCCGGACTAGCGGGGAATACGAGCAGTACTTC.

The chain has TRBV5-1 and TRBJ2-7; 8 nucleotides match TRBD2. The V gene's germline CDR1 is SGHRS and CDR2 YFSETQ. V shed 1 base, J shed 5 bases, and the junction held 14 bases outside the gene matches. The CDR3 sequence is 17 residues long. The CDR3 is CASSLHWTSQRDDEQYF. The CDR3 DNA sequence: TGCGCCAGCAGCTTGCACTGGACTAGCCAAAGGGACGACGAGCAGTACTTC.

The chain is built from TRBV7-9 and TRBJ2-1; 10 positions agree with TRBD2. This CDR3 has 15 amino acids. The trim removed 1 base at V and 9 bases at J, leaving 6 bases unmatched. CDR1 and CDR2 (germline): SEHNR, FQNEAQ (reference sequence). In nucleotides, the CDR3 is TGTGCCAGCAGCTTAGAAAGCGGGGGGGCCGGTGAGCAGTTCTTC. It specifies CASSLESGGAGEQFF.

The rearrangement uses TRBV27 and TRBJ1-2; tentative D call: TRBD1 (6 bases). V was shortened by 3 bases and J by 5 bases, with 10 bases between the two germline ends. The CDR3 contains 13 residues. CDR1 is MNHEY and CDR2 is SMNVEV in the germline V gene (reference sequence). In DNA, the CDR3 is TGTGCCAGCAGTTTCACAGGGTCGTATGGCTACACCTTC. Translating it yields CASSFTGSYGYTF.

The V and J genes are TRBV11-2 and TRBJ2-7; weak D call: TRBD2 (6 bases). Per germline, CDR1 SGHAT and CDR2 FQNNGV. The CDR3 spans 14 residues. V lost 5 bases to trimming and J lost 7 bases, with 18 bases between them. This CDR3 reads CASSQTGTVWEQYF. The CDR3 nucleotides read TGTGCCAGCAGCCAAACGGGGACTGTTTGGGAGCAGTACTTC.

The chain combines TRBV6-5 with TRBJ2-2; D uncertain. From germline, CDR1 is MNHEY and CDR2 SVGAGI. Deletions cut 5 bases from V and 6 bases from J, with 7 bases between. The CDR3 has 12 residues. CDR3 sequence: CASSQRAGELFF. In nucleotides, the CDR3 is TGTGCCAGCAGTCAACGGGCCGGGGAGCTGTTTTTT.

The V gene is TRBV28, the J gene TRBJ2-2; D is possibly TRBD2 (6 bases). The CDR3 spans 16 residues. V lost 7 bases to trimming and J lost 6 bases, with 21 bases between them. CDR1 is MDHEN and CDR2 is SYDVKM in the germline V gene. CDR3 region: CASTLLRLVGAGELFF. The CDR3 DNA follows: TGTGCCAGCACCCTACTACGACTAGTTGGCGCCGGGGAGCTGTTTTTT.

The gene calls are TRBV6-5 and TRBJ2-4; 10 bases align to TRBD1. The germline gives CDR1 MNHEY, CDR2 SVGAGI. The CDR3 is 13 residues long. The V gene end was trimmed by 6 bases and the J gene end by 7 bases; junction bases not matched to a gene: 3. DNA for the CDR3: TGTGCCAGCAGAACGGGACAGGGGAACATTCAGTACTTC. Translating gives CASRTGQGNIQYF.

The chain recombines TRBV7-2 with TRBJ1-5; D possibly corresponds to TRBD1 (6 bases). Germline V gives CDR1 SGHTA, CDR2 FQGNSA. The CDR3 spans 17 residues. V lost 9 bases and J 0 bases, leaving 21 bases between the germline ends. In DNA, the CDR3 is TGTGCCAGTGGGGCCCGTGGGGGCCCCTATAGCAATCAGCCCCAGCATTTT. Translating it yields CASGARGGPYSNQPQHF.

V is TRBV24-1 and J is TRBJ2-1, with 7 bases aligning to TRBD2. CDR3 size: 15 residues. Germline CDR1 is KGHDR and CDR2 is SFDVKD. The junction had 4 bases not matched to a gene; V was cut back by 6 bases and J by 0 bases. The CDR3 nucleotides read TGTGCCACCAGTTCCGGGAGGTCCTCCTACAATGAGCAGTTCTTC. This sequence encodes CATSSGRSSYNEQFF.

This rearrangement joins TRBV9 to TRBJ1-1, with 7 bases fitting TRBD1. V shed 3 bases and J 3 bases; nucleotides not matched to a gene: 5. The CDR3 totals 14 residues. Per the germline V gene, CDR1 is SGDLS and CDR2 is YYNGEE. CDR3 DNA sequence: TGTGCCAGCAGCGAGAGGGACAGTTACACTGAAGCTTTCTTT. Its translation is CASSERDSYTEAFF.

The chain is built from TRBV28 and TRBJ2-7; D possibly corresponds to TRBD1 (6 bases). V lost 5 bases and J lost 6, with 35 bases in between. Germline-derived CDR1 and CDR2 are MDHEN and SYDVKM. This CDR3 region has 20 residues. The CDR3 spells CASSPNEQGWDPWLYGEQYF. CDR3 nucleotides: TGTGCCAGCAGTCCCAACGAACAGGGATGGGACCCCTGGCTCTACGGCGAGCAGTACTTC.

The CDR3: CAGGASGRGNTGELFF. CDR3 nucleotide sequence: TGTGCCGGTGGTGCGAGCGGGAGAGGGAACACCGGGGAGCTGTTTTTT. The chain has TRBV28 and TRBJ2-2; TRBD2 matches at 8 bases. J was trimmed by 1 base and V by 11 bases; bases with no gene match: 12. This CDR3 spans 16 amino acids. Germline V lookup: CDR1 MDHEN, CDR2 SYDVKM.

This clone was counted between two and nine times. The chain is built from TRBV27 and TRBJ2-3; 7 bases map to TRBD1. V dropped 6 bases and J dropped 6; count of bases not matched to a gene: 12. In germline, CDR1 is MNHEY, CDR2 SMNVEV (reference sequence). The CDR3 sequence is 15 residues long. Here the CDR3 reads CASSDTRQGRDTQYF. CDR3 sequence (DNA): TGTGCCAGCAGCGACACCCGACAGGGCAGGGATACGCAGTATTTT.

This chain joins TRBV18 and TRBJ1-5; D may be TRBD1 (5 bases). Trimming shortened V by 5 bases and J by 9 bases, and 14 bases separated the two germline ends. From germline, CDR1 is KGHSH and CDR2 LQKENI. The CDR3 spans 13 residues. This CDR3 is CASSETELGPQHF. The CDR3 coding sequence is TGTGCCAGCTCAGAGACAGAGTTAGGGCCCCAGCATTTT.

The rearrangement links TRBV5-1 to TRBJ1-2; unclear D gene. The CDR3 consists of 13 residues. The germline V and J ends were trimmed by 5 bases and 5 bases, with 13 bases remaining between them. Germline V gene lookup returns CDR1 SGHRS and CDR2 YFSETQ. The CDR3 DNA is TGCGCCAGCAGTTTTGAGCCTTCTTATGGCTACACCTTC. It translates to CASSFEPSYGYTF.

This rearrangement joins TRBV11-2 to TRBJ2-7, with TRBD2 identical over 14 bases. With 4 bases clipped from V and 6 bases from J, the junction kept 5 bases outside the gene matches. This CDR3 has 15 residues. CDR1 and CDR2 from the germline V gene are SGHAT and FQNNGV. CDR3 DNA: TGTGCCAGCAGCTCAAGAGGACTAGCGGGAGGCGAGCAGTACTTC. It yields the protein CASSSRGLAGGEQYF.

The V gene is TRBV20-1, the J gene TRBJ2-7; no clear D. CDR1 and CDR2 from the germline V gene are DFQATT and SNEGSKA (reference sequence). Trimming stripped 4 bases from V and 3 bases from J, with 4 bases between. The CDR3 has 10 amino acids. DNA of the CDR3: TGCAGTGCTACCAACTACGAGCAGTACTTC. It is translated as CSATNYEQYF.

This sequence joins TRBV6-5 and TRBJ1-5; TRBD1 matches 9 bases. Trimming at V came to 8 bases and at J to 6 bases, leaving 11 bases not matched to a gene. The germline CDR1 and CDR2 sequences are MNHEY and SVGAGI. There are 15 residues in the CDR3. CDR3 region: CASGHTTGGVQPQHF. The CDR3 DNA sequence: TGTGCCAGCGGTCACACGACAGGGGGAGTTCAGCCCCAGCATTTT.

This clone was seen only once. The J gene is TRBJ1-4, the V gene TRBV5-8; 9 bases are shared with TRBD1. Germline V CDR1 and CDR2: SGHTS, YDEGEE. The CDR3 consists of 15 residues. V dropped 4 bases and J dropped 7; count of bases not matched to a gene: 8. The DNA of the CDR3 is TGTGCCAGCAGCAGGGACAGGGCCTCTAGTGAAAAACTGTTTTTT. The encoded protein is CASSRDRASSEKLFF.

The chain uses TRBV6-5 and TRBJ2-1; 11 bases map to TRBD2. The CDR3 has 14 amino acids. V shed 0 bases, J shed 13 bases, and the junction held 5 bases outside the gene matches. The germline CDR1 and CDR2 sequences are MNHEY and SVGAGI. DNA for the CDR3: TGTGCCAGCAGTTACTCGGGGACTAGCGGATTTCAGTTCTTC. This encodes CASSYSGTSGFQFF.

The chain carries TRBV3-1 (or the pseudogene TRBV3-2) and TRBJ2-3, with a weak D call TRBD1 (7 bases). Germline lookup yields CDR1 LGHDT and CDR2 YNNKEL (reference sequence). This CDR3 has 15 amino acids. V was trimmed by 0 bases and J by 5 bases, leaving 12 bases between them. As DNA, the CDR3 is TGTGCCAGCAGCCAAGAGGCAGGGGGAGGAGATACGCAGTATTTT. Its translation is CASSQEAGGGDTQYF.

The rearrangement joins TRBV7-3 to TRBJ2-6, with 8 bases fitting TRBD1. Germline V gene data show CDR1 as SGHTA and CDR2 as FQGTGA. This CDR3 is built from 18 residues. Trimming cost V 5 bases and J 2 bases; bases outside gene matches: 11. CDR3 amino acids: CASSATGGRLAGANVLTF. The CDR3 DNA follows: TGTGCCAGCAGCGCAACAGGGGGTAGGCTTGCTGGGGCCAACGTCCTGACTTTC.

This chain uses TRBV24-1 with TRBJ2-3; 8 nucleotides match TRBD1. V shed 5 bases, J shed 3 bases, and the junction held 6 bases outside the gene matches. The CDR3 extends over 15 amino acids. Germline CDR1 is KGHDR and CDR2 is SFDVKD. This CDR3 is CATSGQGARTDTQYF. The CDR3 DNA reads TGTGCCACCAGTGGTCAGGGGGCTAGGACAGATACGCAGTATTTT.

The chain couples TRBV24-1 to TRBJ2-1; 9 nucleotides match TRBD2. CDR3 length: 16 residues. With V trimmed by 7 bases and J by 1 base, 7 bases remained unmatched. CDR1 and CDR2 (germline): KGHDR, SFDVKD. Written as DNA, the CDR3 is TGTGCCACCAGCCTTAGCGGGAGCAGGTCCTACAATGAGCAGTTCTTC. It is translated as CATSLSGSRSYNEQFF.

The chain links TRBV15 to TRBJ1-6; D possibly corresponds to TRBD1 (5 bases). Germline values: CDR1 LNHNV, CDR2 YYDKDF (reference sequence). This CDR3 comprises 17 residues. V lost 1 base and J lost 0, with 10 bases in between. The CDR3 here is CATSRGGVDSYNSPLHF. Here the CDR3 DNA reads TGTGCCACCAGCAGAGGGGGGGTGGACTCCTATAATTCACCCCTCCACTTT.